This TCR beta chain was documented in a study of T cells in narcolepsy. Study overall: Donors had narcolepsy type 1 or type 2, or were healthy controls.

V dropped 9 bases and J dropped 0 bases, with 12 bases sitting between them. The germline gives CDR1 SNHLY, CDR2 FYNNEI. This CDR3 region has 13 residues. Points on this clone: Its antigen is as yet unknown.

Here immunoSEQ multiplex PCR was the method, and the copy in TCRdb shows in-frame clones only, minus some. This table has 25,000 to 35,000 clones, 79% appearing once. Study-wide findings and caveats: In some patient and control memory CD4+ samples, autoreactive clones were absent. Comparing one patient's CSF and blood CD4+ clonotypes highlighted HCRT- and TRIB2-specific autoreactive clonotypes. Blood of same and different patients, but not healthy controls, reportedly held recurring autoreactive clonotypes.

Sequencing was performed on memory (CD45RA-) CD4+ T cells from blood. The V gene is TRBV2, the J gene TRBJ2-7; perhaps D is TRBD1 or TRBD2 (5 bases each). This clonotype was sampled from a human donor in good health. The CDR3 bases are TGTGCCAGTACAGTGGGACCCTCCTACGAGCAGTACTTC. Translated: CASTVGPSYEQYF.